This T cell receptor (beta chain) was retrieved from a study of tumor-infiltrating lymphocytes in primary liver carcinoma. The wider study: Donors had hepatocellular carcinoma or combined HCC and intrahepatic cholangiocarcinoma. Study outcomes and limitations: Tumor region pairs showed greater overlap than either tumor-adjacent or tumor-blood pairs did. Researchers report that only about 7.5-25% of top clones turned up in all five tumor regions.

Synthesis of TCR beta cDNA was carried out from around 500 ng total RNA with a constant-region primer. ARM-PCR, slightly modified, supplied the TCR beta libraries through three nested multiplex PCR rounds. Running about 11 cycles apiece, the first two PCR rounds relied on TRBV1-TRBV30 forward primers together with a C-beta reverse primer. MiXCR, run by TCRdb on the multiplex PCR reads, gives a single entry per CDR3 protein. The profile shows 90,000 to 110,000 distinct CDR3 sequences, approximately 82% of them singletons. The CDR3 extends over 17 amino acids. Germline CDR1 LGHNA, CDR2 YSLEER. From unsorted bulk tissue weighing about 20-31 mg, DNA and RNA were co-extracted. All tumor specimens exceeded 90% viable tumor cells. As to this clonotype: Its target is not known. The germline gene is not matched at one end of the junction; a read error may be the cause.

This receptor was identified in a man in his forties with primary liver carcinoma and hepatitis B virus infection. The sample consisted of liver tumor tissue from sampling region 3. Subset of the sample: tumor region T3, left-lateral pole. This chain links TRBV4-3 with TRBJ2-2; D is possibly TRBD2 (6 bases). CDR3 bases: TGCGCCAGCAACCAAGCCCCCAGCGGGCAGAACACCGGGGAGCTGTTTTTC. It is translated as CASNQAPSGQNTGELFF.